One sample yielded the 3 T cell receptor beta chains listed below, sequenced in a study of blood T cell repertoires in COVID-19. Only in-frame clones appear in the TCRdb table, and some are missing; sequencing was by immunoSEQ multiplex PCR. The top ten clones hold approximately 9.8% of a sample with fewer than 300,000 clones, 86% of them seen once. Sample: peripheral blood. These receptors originate from a man aged 35 to 55 who had recovered from COVID-19.

V gene TRBV7-7 combines with J gene TRBJ2-5, with 8 bases identical to TRBD1. CDR3 length: 15 residues. J lost 4 bases, V lost 5 bases, and 9 bases had no gene match. Germline values: CDR1 SSHAT, CDR2 FNYEAQ (reference sequence). Written as DNA, the CDR3 is TGTGCCAGCAGCCGAAGACAGGGGTGGGGAGAGACCCAGTACTTC. Amino acids: CASSRRQGWGETQYF.

The chain couples TRBV19 to TRBJ2-1; 13 nucleotides agree with TRBD2. The junction had 14 bases not matched to a gene; V was cut back by 6 bases and J by 3 bases. This CDR3 comprises 19 residues. Germline CDR1 LNHDA, CDR2 SQIVND (reference sequence). The CDR3 loop reads CASSKSAGTSGTFYNEQFF. CDR3 bases: TGTGCCAGTAGCAAATCCGCCGGGACTAGCGGGACCTTCTACAATGAGCAGTTCTTC.

CDR3 in amino acids: CASSWGTGSYNEQFF. The CDR3 DNA reads TGTGCCAGCAGTTGGGGGACAGGGTCCTACAATGAGCAGTTCTTC. This chain links TRBV27 with TRBJ2-1; 9 bases agree with TRBD1. The CDR3 totals 15 residues. Germline assignment: CDR1 MNHEY and CDR2 SMNVEV (reference sequence). V was pared by 4 bases and J by 1 base, with 2 bases of the junction left unmatched.